This is a list of T cell receptor beta chains from one sample in a study of blood T cell repertoires in COVID-19. TCRdb keeps only in-frame clones here, not all; method: immunoSEQ multiplex PCR. This sample yields about 120,000 clones, of which over 65% are seen a single time; about 4.5% belongs to the top ten. Sequencing was done on a sample of peripheral blood. Every receptor here comes from a woman in her sixties or seventies with acute or convalescent COVID-19. CDR3s include the opening cysteine and the closing phenylalanine or tryptophan. A D gene is named only where the DNA matches it firmly. The size entry is marked missing in some rows and otherwise reads once, few, many or a size class.

size	V	length	J	D	DNA	CDR3
.	TRBV10-3	17	TRBJ2-7	TRBD2	TGTGCCACCGAACGGAGCGGGACTAGCGGGGACTACTACGAGCAGTACTTC	CATERSGTSGDYYEQYF
.	TRBV5-1	16	TRBJ1-6	.	TGCGCCAGCAGCTTGGGGGGTGACGCGGGTAATTCACCCCTCCACTTT	CASSLGGDAGNSPLHF
once	TRBV5-1	15	TRBJ2-5	.	TGCGCCAGCAGCCCGGGGCTAGGAGGGATCGAGACCCAGTACTTC	CASSPGLGGIETQYF
.	TRBV27	15	TRBJ1-2	.	TGTGCCAGCACCACTTACCAAACAGGGAGTGGGGGCTACACCTTC	CASTTYQTGSGGYTF
.	TRBV7-8	17	TRBJ2-2	TRBD2	TGTGCCAGCAGCTGGTACCTTGCAGCGGGGCTCACCGGGGAGCTGTTTTTT	CASSWYLAAGLTGELFF
.	TRBV7-2	14	TRBJ2-6	.	TGTGCCAGCAGCTTACGACAGGGGGCCAACGTCCTGACTTTC	CASSLRQGANVLTF
.	TRBV11-3	19	TRBJ2-2	TRBD2	TGTGCCAGCAGCTTAGATCTCGGGACTAGCGGGGGGAACACCGGGGAGCTGTTTTTT	CASSLDLGTSGGNTGELFF
.	TRBV10-3	11	TRBJ1-1	.	TGTGCCACCGGCGGGGACACTGAAGCTTTCTTT	CATGGDTEAFF
.	TRBV11-3	12	TRBJ2-1	.	TGTGCCAGCACGGGGGCCTACAATGAGCAGTTCTTC	CASTGAYNEQFF
.	TRBV19	15	TRBJ2-1	.	TGTGCCAGTAGTATAGATGAGGCGGTACTACGTGAGCAGTTCTTC	CASSIDEAVLREQFF
.	TRBV5-4	14	TRBJ2-1	TRBD1	TGTGCCAGCTCTTTAGGGGGCCGTATAGATGAGCAGTTCTTC	CASSLGGRIDEQFF
once	TRBV7-6	17	TRBJ2-1	TRBD1	TGTGCCAGCAGCCCCCGACAGGGGGGATTCCTAGACAATGAGCAGTTCTTC	CASSPRQGGFLDNEQFF
once	TRBV7-2	13	TRBJ2-1	.	TGTGCCAGCAGCGCGACAAGATACAATGAGCAGTTCTTC	CASSATRYNEQFF
.	TRBV5-4	15	TRBJ2-1	TRBD1	TGTGCCAGCAGCATAACAGGGGCAACCTACAATGAGCAGTTCTTC	CASSITGATYNEQFF
.	TRBV5-6	14	TRBJ1-2	.	TGTGCCAGCAGCTTGCCGCAGGGGAACTATGGCTACACCTTC	CASSLPQGNYGYTF
.	TRBV7-6	14	TRBJ2-1	TRBD2	TGTGCCAGCAGCCTGCCCGGGGGAGGGCATGAGCAGTTCTTC	CASSLPGGGHEQFF
.	TRBV10-1	13	TRBJ1-2	.	TGCGCCAGCAGTGAGGGGGAGGACTATGGCTACACCTTC	CASSEGEDYGYTF
.	TRBV30	16	TRBJ2-6	TRBD1	TGTGCCTTCCAGGGGGTTTCTAGCTCTGGGGCCAACGTCCTGACTTTC	CAFQGVSSSGANVLTF
.	TRBV5-1	15	TRBJ1-1	TRBD1	TGCGCCAGCAGCTTCGGGGACAGGGGGAACACTGAAGCTTTCTTT	CASSFGDRGNTEAFF
.	TRBV7-9	15	TRBJ1-2	.	TGTGCCAGCAGCTCGGGACTCCGGGGGGCTTTCGGCTACACCTTC	CASSSGLRGAFGYTF